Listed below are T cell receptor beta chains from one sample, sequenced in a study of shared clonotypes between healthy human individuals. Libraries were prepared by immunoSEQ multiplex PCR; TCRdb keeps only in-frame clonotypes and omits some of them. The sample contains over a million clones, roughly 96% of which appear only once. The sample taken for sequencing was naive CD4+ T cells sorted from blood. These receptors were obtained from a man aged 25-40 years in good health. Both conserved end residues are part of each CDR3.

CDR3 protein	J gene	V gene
CASSYSTGATEAFF	TRBJ1-1	TRBV6-6
CASSFSGLAGANGELFF	TRBJ2-2	TRBV7-9
CASSQDRVLREGAGQFF	TRBJ2-1	TRBV4-3
CASSPPSTGELFF	TRBJ2-2	TRBV18
CASSKLGLSAKNIQYF	TRBJ2-4	TRBV19
CASSLGLAGGVTDTQYF	TRBJ2-3	TRBV5-1
CASSRREDTEAFF	TRBJ1-1	TRBV5-1
CASSSGGSSYNEQFF	TRBJ2-1	TRBV11-2
CASSLLAGSSYNEQFF	TRBJ2-1	TRBV7-3
CASSRTGGRADTQYF	TRBJ2-3	TRBV7-2
CASSYSREKATDTQYF	TRBJ2-3	TRBV6-6
CASSLRGQVGNEQYF	TRBJ2-7	TRBV7-9
CASSHLRGAGGETQYF	TRBJ2-5	TRBV5-5
CASSPGPLETQYF	TRBJ2-5	TRBV5-5
CSVDLASGRRGPYNEQFF	TRBJ2-1	TRBV29-1
CASSFFSLGETYEQYF	TRBJ2-7	TRBV7-9
CASVSSLSSYEQYF	TRBJ2-7	TRBV18
CASSSDRSSNQPQHF	TRBJ1-5	TRBV28
CASSIVPGAAYEQYF	TRBJ2-7	TRBV19
CASRLTLAGGGTDTQYF	TRBJ2-3	TRBV27
CASQLAGEADTQYF	TRBJ2-3	TRBV5-1
CATNPAGTQPQHF	TRBJ1-5	TRBV5-1
CASIPREGRQETQYF	TRBJ2-5	TRBV5-5
CASSLIPGRGGDEAFF	TRBJ1-1	TRBV7-9
CASSLGLAGGSLSYEQYF	TRBJ2-7	TRBV5-1
CASSPERETRGNEQFF	TRBJ2-1	TRBV28
CATSGPGLPNQPQHF	TRBJ1-5	TRBV15
CAWSGGRQGAQPQHF	TRBJ1-5	TRBV30
CAIHGGTKGPYEQYF	TRBJ2-7	TRBV9